Here is one T cell receptor beta chain with its context. Its target is not known. Generated by immunoSEQ multiplex PCR, the TCRdb table keeps only in-frame clones and is missing some. The data contain 83,000 or so clones, about nine tenths of them singletons. The data stem from a study of identifying expanded T cells in peripheral blood. Whole-study results and caveats: Variance in clone template counts between approximately two-week samples significantly increased with total template count across all healthy donors. About 1.2 clones differed between technical replicates, versus around 15 and 18 over time.

No infections or other immune events were documented during collection. This CDR3 contains 14 residues. The sequence derives from a person aged 18 to 75 in good health. Input material: blood. This sequence joins TRBV21-1 and TRBJ1-1. TRBV21-1 is flagged as a pseudogene. The CDR3 spells CASSLSGENTEAFF. DNA of the CDR3: TGTGCCAGCAGCCTCTCGGGGGAGAACACTGAAGCTTTCTTT.